This T cell receptor beta chain is from a study of shared clonotypes between healthy human individuals. Turning to the study itself: Three CD4 naive, three CD4 memory, two CD8 naive and one CD8 memory plate were used per donor. Points from the study as a whole: Clonotypes that were shared across a handful of donors made up around 5% of naive CD4 clonotypes. The represented genetic and exposure-history diversity was limited by the small number of donors. Generation of non-shared clonotypes was less probable than generation of clonotypes shared by all four donors.

As concerns this clone: The target antigen is unknown.

Trimming took 4 bases from V and 5 from J, leaving 10 bases between them. CDR1 is SGHDT and CDR2 is YYEEEE in the germline V gene. The CDR3 has 13 amino acids. Sequencing was performed with immunoSEQ multiplex PCR; in TCRdb, only in-frame clones are kept and a portion is missing. This sample yields roughly 2.1 million clones, of which 93% are seen a single time; 1.5% to 2% belongs to the top ten. Naive CD8 populations comprised CD45RO-negative cells positively selected for CCR7, excluding terminally differentiated effector memory CD45RA+ cells. The sequenced material came from naive CD8+ T cells from PBMCs. The source is a young man in good health. Some clones in this sample may be carry-over from other donors' samples. The rearrangement joins TRBV5-6 to TRBJ2-1; D is unclear. CDR3 loop: CASSQLWNNEQFF. The CDR3 bases are TGTGCCAGCAGCCAACTTTGGAACAATGAGCAGTTCTTC.